This section outlines one TCR beta chain sequence together with its context. This specimen comes from a study of immune evolution from preneoplasia to lung adenocarcinoma. Background on the study: HLA loss of heterozygosity: about 7% AIS, about 15% MIA, approximately 31% ADC, none AAH.

The germline V gene encodes CDR1 LGHNT and CDR2 FRNRAP. The CDR3 contains 15 residues. The V gene lost 0 bases and the J gene lost 0 bases, with 8 bases spanning the gap. Using immunoSEQ multiplex PCR, the repertoire was profiled, and TCRdb retains in-frame clones only, with some absent. The data show 14,000 to 15,000 clones, with around 84% seen just once and around 3% held by the top ten. What was sequenced was FFPE minimally invasive lung adenocarcinoma tissue. The origin of this receptor is a person between 60 and 79 years old with lung adenocarcinoma. The genes are TRBV12-5 and TRBJ1-1, with D unresolved. CDR3 in amino acids: CASGLVPPLNTEAFF. CDR3 DNA: TGTGCTAGTGGTTTGGTACCGCCATTGAACACTGAAGCTTTCTTT. Full variable domain (outside the CDR3, taken from reference TRBV12-5 and TRBJ1-1): DARVTQTPRHKVTEMGQEVTMRCQPILGHNTVFWYRQTMMQGLELLAYFRNRAPLDDSGMPKDRFSAEMPDATLATLKIQPSEPRDSAVYFCASGLVPPLNTEAFFGQGTRLTVV.